The clone carrying this T cell receptor (beta chain) has ten or more counts. J gave up 2 bases and V 7 bases, and 11 bases lay outside the gene matches. There are 17 residues in the CDR3. Germline values: CDR1 SEHNR, CDR2 FQNEAQ (reference sequence). cDNA molecules, individually, were tagged with unique molecular identifiers. Each CDR3 protein gets one entry after TCRdb re-called the 5' RACE reads with MiXCR. This table has tens of thousands of distinct CDR3 sequences, more than 9% appearing once. This entry comes from a study of early T cells in non-severe SARS-CoV-2 infection. Study at large: Investigators sequenced bulk RNA drawn from unsorted whole blood, and chains remained unpaired.

The sample consisted of whole blood. This chain joins TRBV7-9 and TRBJ2-1; 10 bases map to TRBD2. This TCR was sampled from an adult who was a healthcare worker with PCR-confirmed SARS-CoV-2 infection or an uninfected control (not recorded which). The CDR3 DNA reads TGTGCCAGCACCCGCGGGCTAGCGGGGGCCCCCTACAATGAGCAGTTCTTC. Residues: CASTRGLAGAPYNEQFF.